Shown below are 27 T cell receptor beta chains from a single sample sequenced in a study of post-analysis software for immune sequencing data. The library was made from cDNA and included unique molecular identifiers. TCRdb called the PCR reads again in MiXCR, with one record for every CDR3 protein. The sample yields roughly 650,000 distinct CDR3 sequences, roughly three fifths seen once. These receptors have no identified antigens. Study-wide results and limits: Relative to controls, patients had several TRBV segments at higher frequency, with TRBV5-6, TRBV5-1 and TRBV20-1 among these.

The material sequenced was blood. These receptors all come from a girl aged 2 to 9 with multiple sclerosis.

A few counts support this clonotype. This chain links TRBV7-8 with TRBJ2-7, with 13 bases fitting TRBD2. The CDR3 covers 16 residues. V lost 3 bases and J lost 5; bases outside the gene matches: 7. Germline-derived CDR1 and CDR2 are SGHVS and FQNEAQ. CDR3 sequence (DNA): TGTGCCAGCAGCTTTGAAGGACTAGCGGGAGTAGACGAGCAGTACTTC. This gives the protein CASSFEGLAGVDEQYF.

The V call is TRBV12-3 or TRBV12-4, the J call TRBJ2-1; 8 bases are a match to TRBD1. Unmatched junction bases numbered 2, after V lost 6 bases and J lost 4 bases. The CDR3 contains 13 residues. CDR3 sequence (DNA): TGTGCCAGCAGACGGACAGGGTACAATGAGCAGTTCTTC. It encodes CASRRTGYNEQFF.

The gene calls are TRBV20-1 and TRBJ2-7; possibly TRBD2 for D (6 bases). CDR3 length: 15 residues. Trimming left V 4 bases short and J 1 base short, with 17 bases between. Germline V lookup: CDR1 DFQATT, CDR2 SNEGSKA (reference sequence). Written as DNA, the CDR3 is TGCAGTGCTACCCTAGGAGGGCTTAAATCCTACGAGCAGTACTTC. Translation gives CSATLGGLKSYEQYF.

This clonotype was detected a few times. This chain uses TRBV15 with TRBJ1-2, with no clear D. Germline assignment: CDR1 LNHNV and CDR2 YYDKDF (reference sequence). The CDR3 runs 15 residues. V lost 1 base and J lost 4, with 13 bases in between. The CDR3 protein is CATSRVGGTAYGYTF. DNA of the CDR3: TGTGCCACCAGCAGAGTGGGCGGTACCGCCTATGGCTACACCTTC.

The chain couples TRBV7-9 to TRBJ2-1, with D tentatively TRBD1 (6 bases). CDR3 length equals 15 residues. V was clipped by 6 bases and J by 6 bases, with 18 bases between them. CDR1 and CDR2 from the germline V gene are SEHNR and FQNEAQ (reference sequence). CDR3: CASRPRGVSPNEQFF. CDR3 DNA: TGTGCCAGCAGACCCAGGGGAGTAAGTCCCAATGAGCAGTTCTTC.

This clonotype has only one observation. The chain joins TRBV29-1 to TRBJ1-3; a weak D match, TRBD1 (5 bases). This CDR3 spans 14 amino acids. Trimming took 6 bases from V and 2 from J, leaving 14 bases between them. Germline CDR1 reads SQVTM; CDR2 reads ANQGSEA. This CDR3 reads CSVAGWGPGNTIYF. As DNA, the CDR3 is TGCAGCGTAGCCGGGTGGGGCCCTGGAAACACCATATATTTT.

This clonotype was counted only a few times. This chain links TRBV27 with TRBJ2-5; tentatively, D is TRBD2 (6 bases). This CDR3 comprises 15 residues. Germline V gene data show CDR1 as MNHEY and CDR2 as SMNVEV (reference sequence). Trimming took off 2 bases at V and 5 bases at J, with 15 bases between the two ends. The CDR3 reads CASSLRRGSQETQYF. The CDR3 DNA follows: TGTGCCAGCAGTTTAAGGAGGGGCTCTCAGGAGACCCAGTACTTC.

This rearrangement joins TRBV6-5 to TRBJ2-1; 7 bases line up with TRBD1. This CDR3 spans 16 amino acids. Germline-derived CDR1 and CDR2 are MNHEY and SVGAGI. V was clipped by 2 bases and J by 5 bases; unmatched bases: 9. The CDR3 DNA follows: TGTGCCAGCAGTTACACAGGGGTGGTGCGGGACAATGAGCAGTTCTTC. Residues: CASSYTGVVRDNEQFF.

A few counts support this clonotype. This chain connects TRBV7-9 to TRBJ2-5, with D perhaps matching TRBD1 (5 bases). The ends were cut back, 7 bases at V and 5 bases at J, with 11 bases in the middle. The CDR3 is 12 residues long. Germline V lookup: CDR1 SEHNR, CDR2 FQNEAQ (reference sequence). This chain's CDR3 is CASIGAGETQYF. DNA for the CDR3: TGTGCCAGCATTGGGGCAGGGGAGACCCAGTACTTC.

The V gene is TRBV29-1, the J gene TRBJ2-3, with a weak D call TRBD1 (5 bases). With 2 bases removed from V and 5 bases from J, the gap between germline ends came to 14 bases. Looked up from germline, CDR1 is SQVTM and CDR2 is ANQGSEA. This CDR3 is 14 amino acids long. The CDR3 reads CSVEIAGLGDTQYF. CDR3 sequence (DNA): TGCAGCGTTGAAATAGCAGGGCTAGGAGATACGCAGTATTTT.

This clonotype has a handful of counts. The chain uses TRBV12-3 or TRBV12-4 and TRBJ2-7; D uncertain. The ends were cut back, 4 bases at V and 6 bases at J, with 22 bases in the middle. This CDR3 contains 16 residues. This CDR3 is CASSSTSQLAPGEQYF. The DNA for the CDR3 is TGTGCCAGCAGTTCCACCTCGCAACTGGCTCCTGGCGAGCAGTACTTC.

The chain carries TRBV5-6 and TRBJ1-4; weak D call: TRBD1 (5 bases). Germline V gene data show CDR1 as SGHDT and CDR2 as YYEEEE. The CDR3 contains 15 residues. The ends were cut back, 5 bases at V and 5 bases at J, with 16 bases in the middle. Here the CDR3 reads CASRRFGAGNEKLFF. The CDR3 bases are TGTGCCAGCAGGCGCTTCGGGGCAGGAAATGAAAAACTGTTTTTT. Based on the CDR3 plus reference TRBV5-6 and TRBJ1-4, the full variable domain is DAGVTQSPTHLIKTRGQQVTLRCSPKSGHDTVSWYQQALGQGPQFIFQYYEEEERQRGNFPDRFSGHQFPNYSSELNVNALLLGDSALYLCASRRFGAGNEKLFFGSGTQLSVL.

This clonotype showed up just a few times. The chain employs TRBV6-5 and TRBJ2-3, with 9 bases matching TRBD2. The V gene end was trimmed by 4 bases and the J gene end by 0 bases; junction bases not matched to a gene: 2. The CDR3 is made up of 15 amino acids. CDR1 and CDR2 from the germline V gene are MNHEY and SVGAGI. In nucleotides, the CDR3 is TGTGCCAGCAGTTCGCTAGCGGGGAGCACAGATACGCAGTATTTT. Its translation is CASSSLAGSTDTQYF.

This clonotype was seen a few times. J is TRBJ2-5 and V is TRBV6-6, with a tentative D call TRBD2 (6 bases). The CDR3 runs 14 residues. The V and J ends lost 7 bases and 3 bases respectively, with 15 bases between them. The germline gives CDR1 MNHNY, CDR2 SVGAGI (reference sequence). CDR3 sequence (DNA): TGTGCCAGCATGGGGGGAAGAGTCAAAGAGACCCAGTACTTC. Amino acids: CASMGGRVKETQYF.

The chain uses TRBV15 and TRBJ1-4; 7 nucleotides line up with TRBD1. Germline V gene data show CDR1 as LNHNV and CDR2 as YYDKDF (reference sequence). Losses at the gene ends were 3 bases for V and 4 bases for J; bases not matched to a gene: 2. This CDR3 region has 14 residues. The CDR3 spells CATSRTGFNEKLFF. CDR3 bases: TGTGCCACCAGCAGGACAGGGTTTAATGAAAAACTGTTTTTT.

The chain uses TRBV21-1 and TRBJ1-5. TRBV21-1 is annotated as a pseudogene. The CDR3 covers 13 residues. This CDR3 is CASSKEDGQPQHF. The DNA of the CDR3 is TGTGCCAGCAGCAAAGAGGATGGTCAGCCCCAGCATTTT.

The chain carries TRBV28 and TRBJ2-7; either TRBD1 or TRBD2 may supply D (6 bases each). This CDR3 region has 14 residues. V was clipped by 2 bases and J by 7 bases, with 15 bases between them. Germline lookup yields CDR1 MDHEN and CDR2 SYDVKM. For the CDR3, the DNA is TGTGCCAGCAGTTTAAGAAGGGGGGCGAGTGAGCAGTACTTC. Its translation: CASSLRRGASEQYF.

The chain recombines TRBV29-1 with TRBJ1-5, with D perhaps matching TRBD1 (5 bases). V was clipped by 5 bases and J by 0 bases, with 14 bases between them. The CDR3 runs 15 residues. Looked up from germline, CDR1 is SQVTM and CDR2 is ANQGSEA. CDR3 amino acids: CSVTETGDSNQPQHF. The CDR3 DNA follows: TGCAGCGTTACCGAAACAGGAGATAGCAATCAGCCCCAGCATTTT.

This chain uses TRBV20-1 with TRBJ2-3; tentatively, D is TRBD1 or TRBD2 (6 bases each). Deletions cut 0 bases from V and 2 bases from J, with 15 bases between. The CDR3 spans 16 residues. Germline lookup yields CDR1 DFQATT and CDR2 SNEGSKA (reference sequence). In DNA form, the CDR3 reads TGCAGTGCTAGAGATTCAACGGGGGCCATCACAGATACGCAGTATTTT. Its protein product is CSARDSTGAITDTQYF.

This sequence joins TRBV29-1 and TRBJ2-1; D is perhaps TRBD2 (5 bases). The CDR3 spans 18 residues. The V and J ends lost 4 bases and 0 bases respectively, with 22 bases between them. Germline V gene sequence: CDR1 SQVTM, CDR2 ANQGSEA. Written as DNA, the CDR3 is TGCAGCGTTGTTAATGGGGTTGGACGGGGATACTCCTACAATGAGCAGTTCTTC. This sequence encodes CSVVNGVGRGYSYNEQFF.

This chain joins TRBV5-1 and TRBJ2-7, with D perhaps assigned TRBD1 or TRBD2 (6 bases each). Germline CDR1 reads SGHRS; CDR2 reads YFSETQ. This CDR3 is built from 15 residues. V shed 3 bases and J shed 0 bases, with 13 bases lying between them. Written as DNA, the CDR3 is TGCGCCAGCAGCTCGGACAGACTAGACTCCTACGAGCAGTACTTC. Encoded protein: CASSSDRLDSYEQYF.

The CDR3 loop is CASNILAGGSTEQFF. DNA for the CDR3: TGTGCCAGCAACATACTAGCGGGAGGGTCTACTGAGCAGTTCTTC. This chain joins TRBV5-6 and TRBJ2-1; 13 bases agree with TRBD2. V was pared by 6 bases and J by 9 bases, with 9 bases of the junction left unmatched. CDR3 size: 15 residues. Germline values: CDR1 SGHDT, CDR2 YYEEEE.

The CDR3 is CSALWRATTAFF. Written as DNA, the CDR3 is TGCAGTGCCCTGTGGCGGGCCACGACCGCTTTCTTT. The J gene is TRBJ1-1, the V gene TRBV20-1; D gene uncertain. The CDR3 is 12 residues long. The ends were cut back, 6 bases at V and 11 bases at J, with 19 bases in the middle. Germline CDR1 DFQATT, CDR2 SNEGSKA (reference sequence).

This clonotype was seen only once. This chain links TRBV7-8 with TRBJ2-1; D is possibly TRBD1 (6 bases). Germline loops: CDR1 SGHVS, CDR2 FQNEAQ. V shed 5 bases and J shed 8 bases, with 13 bases lying between them. The CDR3 covers 13 residues. The CDR3 reads CASSPNRVDEQFF. DNA for the CDR3: TGTGCCAGCAGCCCGAACAGGGTCGATGAGCAGTTCTTC.

The genes are TRBV6-1 and TRBJ2-3, with no clear D. Trimming cost V 6 bases and J 2 bases, with 12 bases left between them. The CDR3 is 14 amino acids. Germline CDR1 MNHNS, CDR2 SASEGT. This CDR3 is CASSLTYYTDTQYF. Written as DNA, the CDR3 is TGTGCCAGCAGCCTGACTTATTACACAGATACGCAGTATTTT.

A few counts support this clonotype. The chain uses TRBV27 and TRBJ2-1; 8 nucleotides match TRBD2. The ends lost 7 bases at V and 8 bases at J; junction bases unmatched: 7. CDR1 and CDR2 from the germline V gene are MNHEY and SMNVEV (reference sequence). The CDR3 extends over 13 amino acids. This CDR3 reads CASTPGLGYEQFF. Written as DNA, the CDR3 is TGTGCCAGCACCCCGGGACTAGGCTATGAGCAGTTCTTC.

V gene TRBV5-1 combines with J gene TRBJ2-3; D may be TRBD2 (6 bases). Trimming took off 2 bases at V and 3 bases at J, with 16 bases between the two ends. Germline V gives CDR1 SGHRS, CDR2 YFSETQ. The length of the CDR3 is 16 residues. The CDR3 DNA sequence: TGCGCCAGCAGCTTAAACCGGGACGGACTAACAGATACGCAGTATTTT. This sequence encodes CASSLNRDGLTDTQYF.